Shown below are 18 T cell receptor beta chains from a single sample sequenced in a study of OX40 agonist ivuxolimab in advanced cancers. The protocol was immunoSEQ multiplex PCR, while the TCRdb copy is restricted to in-frame clones and leaves out a portion. The sample consists of 58,000 or so clones, about 88% of them appearing once. Sequenced material: CD4+ or CD8+ T cells sorted from blood, taken in a trial of the OX40 agonist ivuxolimab. The receptors were gathered from an adult with an advanced solid tumor such as melanoma, head and neck, liver or kidney cancer.

This chain connects TRBV5-1 to TRBJ1-4; 8 bases are a match to TRBD1. V was clipped by 4 bases and J by 14 bases; unmatched bases: 10. Germline V gene sequence: CDR1 SGHRS, CDR2 YFSETQ. There are 13 residues in the CDR3. The CDR3 nucleotides are TGCGCCAGCAGCGAAGACAGGGGAATGGTTCTGTTTTTT. As protein: CASSEDRGMVLFF. The full variable domain, completed using reference TRBV5-1 and TRBJ1-4, is KAGVTQTPRYLIKTRGQQVTLSCSPISGHRSVSWYQQTPGQGLQFLFEYFSETQRNKGNFPGRFSGRQFSNSRSEMNVSTLELGDSALYLCASSEDRGMVLFFGSGTQLSVL.

The chain employs TRBV5-1 and TRBJ1-5; D is uncertain. Germline CDR1 and CDR2: SGHRS and YFSETQ. With 3 bases removed from V and 0 bases from J, the gap between germline ends came to 4 bases. CDR3 length: 13 residues. The CDR3 region has the DNA TGCGCCAGCAGCTCCGATAGCAATCAGCCCCAGCATTTT. It encodes CASSSDSNQPQHF.

This clone was counted once. CDR3 protein: CASSELLGGNTEAFF. The CDR3 DNA sequence: TGTGCCAGCAGTGAGCTGTTGGGGGGAAACACTGAAGCTTTCTTT. V and J are TRBV6-1 and TRBJ1-1; D is possibly TRBD1 (5 bases). Trimming cost V 3 bases and J 2 bases, with 13 bases left between them. Germline V gene sequence: CDR1 MNHNS, CDR2 SASEGT. The CDR3 has 15 amino acids.

This clone was seen more than once but under ten times. The chain combines TRBV4-1 with TRBJ1-1; D gene ambiguous. Germline CDR1 reads MGHRA; CDR2 reads YSYEKL. The V end was cut by 4 bases, the J end by 7 bases, with 16 bases between. CDR3 length: 14 residues. Written as DNA, the CDR3 is TGCGCCAGCAGCCGAAATTCAATCGGCGGTGAAGCTTTCTTT. It codes for CASSRNSIGGEAFF.

This chain connects TRBV7-9 to TRBJ1-1; D remains ambiguous. CDR3 length equals 13 residues. Trimming cost V 5 bases and J 2 bases, with 9 bases left between them. Germline V gene sequence: CDR1 SEHNR, CDR2 FQNEAQ (reference sequence). Written as DNA, the CDR3 is TGTGCCAGCAGCCCTGACGTCAACACTGAAGCTTTCTTT. Its protein product is CASSPDVNTEAFF.

The rearrangement joins TRBV6-1 to TRBJ2-3; D uncertain. Germline V gene data show CDR1 as MNHNS and CDR2 as SASEGT. CDR3 length equals 14 residues. V shed 2 bases and J shed 3 bases, with 9 bases lying between them. This CDR3 reads CASSELGFTDTQYF. The CDR3 DNA sequence: TGTGCCAGCAGTGAATTGGGCTTTACAGATACGCAGTATTTT.

The genes are TRBV7-9 and TRBJ1-2, with unresolved D. Per germline, CDR1 SEHNR and CDR2 FQNEAQ (reference sequence). The CDR3 runs to 14 residues. Trimming pared 3 bases from V and 2 bases from J, leaving 10 bases between. The CDR3 region is CASSFNMANYGYTF. DNA of the CDR3: TGTGCCAGCAGCTTTAACATGGCAAACTATGGCTACACCTTC.

Here the CDR3 reads CAISESGGAFF. The CDR3, as DNA: TGTGCCATCAGTGAGTCGGGAGGCGCTTTCTTT. The chain combines TRBV10-3 with TRBJ1-1, with D unresolved. V shed 0 bases and J shed 11 bases, with 7 bases lying between them. CDR1 and CDR2 (germline): ENHRY, SYGVKD. CDR3 length equals 11 residues.

The gene calls are TRBV27 and TRBJ2-1, with D perhaps TRBD2 (5 bases). This CDR3 region has 16 residues. Trimming removed 4 bases at V and 0 bases at J, with 13 bases between. The germline V gene encodes CDR1 MNHEY and CDR2 SMNVEV (reference sequence). This CDR3 reads CASSSNVASSYNEQFF. DNA of the CDR3: TGTGCCAGCAGTTCGAACGTAGCGAGCTCCTACAATGAGCAGTTCTTC.

This clone was seen a handful of times. CDR3 sequence: CASRTMNTEAFF. CDR3 coding DNA: TGTGCCAGCAGAACCATGAACACTGAAGCTTTCTTT. The chain employs TRBV27 and TRBJ1-1; D is unclear. Germline-derived CDR1 and CDR2 are MNHEY and SMNVEV (reference sequence). V was shortened by 6 bases and J by 0 bases, with 5 bases between the two germline ends. CDR3 length: 12 amino acids.

The CDR3, as DNA: TGTGCCAGCAGCCCCCCGGCCCTTGGCAGCAGCTCTGGGGCCAACGTCCTGACTTTC. This encodes CASSPPALGSSSGANVLTF. The rearrangement uses TRBV7-9 and TRBJ2-6, with D hard to call. The V end lost 5 bases, the J end lost 0 bases, and 20 bases lay between the germline ends. The CDR3 covers 19 residues. CDR1 and CDR2 from the germline V gene are SEHNR and FQNEAQ (reference sequence).

V usage is TRBV9 and J usage is TRBJ2-3; TRBD2 agrees at 8 bases. The CDR3 contains 15 residues. Germline V CDR1 and CDR2: SGDLS, YYNGEE. Trimming removed 0 bases from V and 9 bases from J; junction bases left unmatched: 9. The CDR3 region is CASSVAPGLERTQYF. The CDR3 DNA sequence: TGTGCCAGCAGCGTAGCTCCGGGACTAGAGCGCACGCAGTATTTT.

V usage is TRBV7-9 and J usage is TRBJ2-7; perhaps TRBD1 as D (6 bases). This CDR3 is built from 15 residues. V was pared by 4 bases and J by 0 bases, with 13 bases between. The germline V gene encodes CDR1 SEHNR and CDR2 FQNEAQ (reference sequence). The CDR3 sequence is CASSSGQPSSYEQYF. The CDR3 region has the DNA TGTGCCAGCAGCTCCGGACAGCCGAGCTCCTACGAGCAGTACTTC. Drawing the rest from reference TRBV7-9 and TRBJ2-7, the complete variable domain is DTGVSQNPRHKITKRGQNVTFRCDPISEHNRLYWYRQTLGQGPEFLTYFQNEAQLEKSRLLSDRFSAERPKGSFSTLEIQRTEQGDSAMYLCASSSGQPSSYEQYFGPGTRLTVT.

CDR3 in DNA: TGTGCCAGCAGGGAAACAGGACACCTCAATCAGCCCCAGCATTTT. Protein product: CASRETGHLNQPQHF. The gene calls are TRBV6-1 and TRBJ1-5, with D possibly being TRBD1 (5 bases). CDR1 MNHNS and CDR2 SASEGT come from the germline V gene. CDR3 length: 15 amino acids. V lost 6 bases, J lost 3 bases, and 15 bases lay in between.

The V and J genes are TRBV7-9 and TRBJ2-7; D is uncertain. The V gene lost 6 bases and the J gene lost 3 bases, with 12 bases spanning the gap. There are 13 residues in the CDR3. Germline CDR1 reads SEHNR; CDR2 reads FQNEAQ (reference sequence). The CDR3 reads CASRSFGSYEQYF. In nucleotides, the CDR3 is TGTGCCAGCAGATCCTTCGGCAGCTACGAGCAGTACTTC.

V gene TRBV5-1 combines with J gene TRBJ1-1; 7 bases match TRBD1. Trimming removed 4 bases from V and 1 base from J; junction bases left unmatched: 4. This CDR3 spans 14 amino acids. The V gene's germline CDR1 is SGHRS and CDR2 YFSETQ. CDR3 loop: CASSTQGPNTEAFF. For the CDR3, the DNA is TGCGCCAGCAGCACACAGGGGCCGAACACTGAAGCTTTCTTT.

Comments on this clone: The sample holds other DNA sequences that translate to the same CDR3. V and J are TRBV13 and TRBJ2-1, with 14 bases aligning to TRBD2. The V and J ends lost 5 bases and 8 bases, in that order; junction bases with no gene match: 5. There are 15 residues in the CDR3. Germline V CDR1 and CDR2: PRHDT, FYEKMQ (reference sequence). This CDR3 is CASSLGLAGGDEQFF. Here the CDR3 DNA reads TGTGCCAGCAGCCTTGGACTAGCGGGGGGCGATGAGCAGTTCTTC.

The chain is built from TRBV2 and TRBJ2-1; 7 bases are shared with TRBD1. The trim removed 5 bases at V and 10 bases at J, leaving 5 bases unmatched. CDR3 length: 12 amino acids. Germline V CDR1 and CDR2: SNHLY, FYNNEI. The CDR3 reads CASSRDSQEQFF. In nucleotides, the CDR3 is TGTGCCAGCAGTCGGGACAGCCAAGAGCAGTTCTTC.